There are many counts of the clone carrying this T cell receptor (beta chain). The target antigen is unknown. This record comes from a study of read filtering for tumor transcriptome and immune sequencing. The library was built from roughly 400 ng RNA with molecular barcoded adaptors for alpha/delta and beta/gamma chains. TCRdb analysed the reads with MiXCR anew, one entry per CDR3 protein. The sample contains more than 70,000 distinct CDR3 sequences, roughly a fifth of which appear only once. Study-wide findings and caveats: In IR-seq, single-read clonotypes were about 80% of clonotypes but around 3.2% of reads. Without single-read clonotypes, shared clonotype proportions correlated more between IR-seq and RNA-seq.

CDR1 and CDR2 from the germline V gene are MNHNS and SASEGT. The CDR3 spans 13 residues. Trimming cost V 3 bases and J 5 bases, with 10 bases left between them. The TCR comes from a donor at least 40 years old with multiple myeloma. Sequences were obtained from a population of CD138-negative cells sorted from bone marrow. The V call is TRBV6-1, the J call TRBJ1-2; unclear D gene. The CDR3 DNA reads TGTGCCAGCAGTGAGCAGACACTTTATGGCTACACCTTC. It encodes CASSEQTLYGYTF.